The 24 T cell receptor beta chains given below trace back to one sample, sequenced in a study of vaccination effects on CD4 cells after COVID-19. Their antigens are not known. Sequencing was performed with immunoSEQ multiplex PCR; in TCRdb, only in-frame clones are kept and a portion is missing. Here the sample spans around 24,000 clones, roughly 76% being singletons. Antigen-specific CD4+ T cells were first expanded with viral peptide pools by the ViraFEST assay and only then sequenced. Following culture for ten to eleven days, CD4+ T cells were isolated. The vaccine given was either BNT162b2 or mRNA-1273, in two doses. Sequenced material: CD4+ T cells from PBMCs cultured with SARS-CoV-2 spike peptides, taken after COVID-19 vaccination. These receptors were taken from a human donor who received a COVID-19 vaccine. Some clones in this sample may be carry-over from other donors' samples.

The chain recombines TRBV6-1 with TRBJ2-5; 7 bases agree with TRBD1. This CDR3 has 14 amino acids. Trimming cost V 5 bases and J 2 bases; bases outside gene matches: 5. Germline-derived CDR1 and CDR2 are MNHNS and SASEGT. The CDR3 DNA follows: TGTGCCAGCAGTTCGAGGACAGGACAAGAGACCCAGTACTTC. This sequence encodes CASSSRTGQETQYF.

The CDR3 DNA reads as TGTGCCAGCAGCTTACCCCCCGCGGGCAGGGGGCATGGCTACACCTTC. It codes for CASSLPPAGRGHGYTF. V and J are TRBV5-6 and TRBJ1-2, with TRBD1 matching 8 bases. This CDR3 has 16 residues. The trim removed 2 bases at V and 6 bases at J, leaving 12 bases unmatched. Per the germline V gene, CDR1 is SGHDT and CDR2 is YYEEEE.

The chain combines TRBV5-1 with TRBJ2-5; D is unresolved. V was shortened by 1 base and J by 2 bases, with 9 bases between the two germline ends. The CDR3 is made up of 14 amino acids. CDR1 and CDR2 from the germline V gene are SGHRS and YFSETQ. CDR3 sequence reads: CASSLLGKQETQYF. CDR3 nucleotide sequence: TGCGCCAGCAGCTTGCTGGGGAAGCAAGAGACCCAGTACTTC.

This chain links TRBV29-1 with TRBJ2-3; D ambiguous. There are 13 residues in the CDR3. Trimming shortened V by 8 bases and J by 2 bases, and 14 bases separated the two germline ends. Germline V gene data show CDR1 as SQVTM and CDR2 as ANQGSEA. CDR3 nucleotides: TGCAGCCCCCGGTTAGTCTCCACAGATACGCAGTATTTT. Protein sequence: CSPRLVSTDTQYF.

This clone showed up just once. The CDR3, as DNA: TGTGCCAGCACTCCACGGGGGGGCCTCAATGAGCAGTTCTTC. Translating gives CASTPRGGLNEQFF. The chain uses TRBV3-1 (or the pseudogene TRBV3-2) and TRBJ2-1; 8 nucleotides match TRBD2. V gave up 7 bases and J gave up 6 bases; unmatched junction bases: 8. The CDR3 sequence is 14 residues long. Per germline, CDR1 LGHDT and CDR2 YNNKEL (reference sequence).

This chain uses TRBV10-1 with TRBJ2-3; 13 bases are a match to TRBD2. The CDR3 is made up of 16 amino acids. Losses at the gene ends were 10 bases for V and 4 bases for J; bases not matched to a gene: 11. Per germline, CDR1 WNHNN and CDR2 SYGVQD (reference sequence). The CDR3 sequence is CATSDWGLAGPDTQYF. The CDR3 region has the DNA TGCGCCACCTCGGATTGGGGACTAGCGGGGCCAGATACGCAGTATTTT.

This clone was seen a single time. V usage is TRBV5-6 and J usage is TRBJ2-3; TRBD1 matches at 7 bases. Per the germline V gene, CDR1 is SGHDT and CDR2 is YYEEEE. This CDR3 spans 14 amino acids. V trimming: 2 bases; J trimming: 8 bases; junction bases outside the gene matches: 8. CDR3 in amino acids: CASSFRGGGGTQYF. The DNA for the CDR3 is TGTGCCAGCAGCTTTCGAGGGGGCGGCGGTACGCAGTATTTT.

This clone was observed once. The chain links TRBV5-6 to TRBJ1-5, with D perhaps TRBD1 (6 bases). The germline V gene encodes CDR1 SGHDT and CDR2 YYEEEE. V lost 0 bases to trimming and J lost 6 bases, with 13 bases between them. This CDR3 contains 15 residues. CDR3 sequence: CASSLARGVGQPQHF. The CDR3 bases are TGTGCCAGCAGCTTGGCCAGGGGAGTGGGTCAGCCCCAGCATTTT.

This chain uses TRBV25-1 with TRBJ1-1; possible D gene TRBD1, 5 bases. This CDR3 contains 14 residues. V was trimmed by 6 bases and J by 4 bases, leaving 15 bases between them. The germline gives CDR1 MGHDK, CDR2 SYGVNS. Written as DNA, the CDR3 is TGTGCCAGCAGGCGGGACCAACGGGCCACTGAAGCTTTCTTT. Translation gives CASRRDQRATEAFF.

The rearrangement uses TRBV6-2 or TRBV6-3 and TRBJ1-4; D remains unclear. CDR3 size: 15 residues. Germline CDR1 reads MNHEY; CDR2 reads SVGEGT. V lost 2 bases and J lost 4, with 11 bases in between. CDR3 coding DNA: TGTGCCAGCAGTTACCCACAAGGGCGTAATGAAAAACTGTTTTTT. It translates to CASSYPQGRNEKLFF.

The chain joins TRBV3-1 (or the pseudogene TRBV3-2) to TRBJ1-5; D is unclear. Germline assignment: CDR1 LGHDT and CDR2 YNNKEL (reference sequence). This CDR3 contains 13 residues. V was shortened by 3 bases and J by 3 bases, with 6 bases between the two germline ends. The CDR3 region has the DNA TGTGCCAGCAGCCAGCAGTACAATCAGCCCCAGCATTTT. This codes for CASSQQYNQPQHF.

The CDR3 is CASSDYGTSHTGELFF. The DNA for the CDR3 is TGTGCCAGCAGCGACTACGGGACTAGCCATACCGGGGAGCTGTTTTTT. This chain links TRBV27 with TRBJ2-2; 9 bases line up with TRBD2. Germline CDR1 MNHEY, CDR2 SMNVEV (reference sequence). The CDR3 has 16 amino acids. Trimming removed 6 bases from V and 5 bases from J; junction bases left unmatched: 10.

This clone is a singleton in its sample. V gene TRBV7-2 combines with J gene TRBJ2-5; D ambiguous. Deletions cut 2 bases from V and 4 bases from J, with 5 bases between. Germline lookup yields CDR1 SGHTA and CDR2 FQGNSA. The CDR3 consists of 12 residues. In nucleotides, the CDR3 is TGTGCCAGCAGCTTAACTATAGAGACCCAGTACTTC. Translating gives CASSLTIETQYF. The variable domain in full, completed from reference TRBV7-2 and TRBJ2-5, reads GAGVSQSPSNKVTEKGKDVELRCDPISGHTALYWYRQSLGQGLEFLIYFQGNSAPDKSGLPSDRFSAERTGGSVSTLTIQRTQQEDSAVYLCASSLTIETQYFGPGTRLLVL.

The chain is built from TRBV14 and TRBJ2-5; tentatively, D is TRBD2 (5 bases). The CDR3 extends over 13 amino acids. From germline, CDR1 is SGHDN and CDR2 FVKESK. Trimming shortened V by 3 bases and J by 5 bases, and 10 bases separated the two germline ends. Here the CDR3 reads CASSQGDVETQYF. DNA for the CDR3: TGTGCCAGCAGCCAGGGAGACGTCGAGACCCAGTACTTC.

This clone was seen a single time. The DNA of the CDR3 is TGTGCCAGCAGTTTGGTAGGCTCTGGGGCCAACGTCCTGACTTTC. Residues: CASSLVGSGANVLTF. The chain joins TRBV28 to TRBJ2-6; D unresolved. The CDR3 runs to 15 residues. In germline, CDR1 is MDHEN, CDR2 SYDVKM. Trimming took 3 bases from V and 0 from J, leaving 6 bases between them. Based on the CDR3 plus reference TRBV28 and TRBJ2-6, the full variable domain is DVKVTQSSRYLVKRTGEKVFLECVQDMDHENMFWYRQDPGLGLRLIYFSYDVKMKEKGDIPEGYSVSREKKERFSLILESASTNQTSMYLCASSLVGSGANVLTFGAGSRLTVL.

This clone was seen only a few times. This chain joins TRBV6-6 and TRBJ1-2; 7 bases align to TRBD1. CDR1 and CDR2 from the germline V gene are MNHNY and SVGAGI (reference sequence). The CDR3 is 14 amino acids. V dropped 2 bases and J dropped 6; count of bases not matched to a gene: 6. The CDR3 is CASSYDDRADGYTF. The CDR3 DNA reads as TGTGCCAGCAGTTACGACGACAGGGCGGATGGCTACACCTTC.

The gene calls are TRBV19 and TRBJ1-5; D not resolved. V lost 3 bases, J lost 1 base, and 13 bases lay in between. Germline CDR1 reads LNHDA; CDR2 reads SQIVND (reference sequence). The CDR3 is 16 amino acids. The CDR3 spells CASSMTAGLSNQPQHF. In DNA, the CDR3 is TGTGCCAGTAGTATGACGGCGGGTCTCAGCAATCAGCCCCAGCATTTT.

V gene TRBV5-4 combines with J gene TRBJ1-1; a possible D gene is TRBD1 (5 bases). V was shortened by 0 bases and J by 3 bases, with 12 bases between the two germline ends. The CDR3 extends over 15 amino acids. Germline lookup yields CDR1 SGHNT and CDR2 YYREEE (reference sequence). The CDR3 spells CASSLDEGFYTEAFF. CDR3 nucleotide sequence: TGTGCCAGCAGCTTGGACGAGGGGTTCTACACTGAAGCTTTCTTT.

The count of this clone is one. The rearrangement links TRBV6-5 to TRBJ2-3; TRBD2 might be the D (5 bases). This CDR3 has 15 amino acids. The germline V gene encodes CDR1 MNHEY and CDR2 SVGAGI. V was cut by 6 bases and J by 1 base, with 14 bases left in between. This CDR3 reads CASSARGPGTDTQYF. The CDR3 DNA reads TGTGCCAGCAGCGCCCGCGGGCCGGGCACAGATACGCAGTATTTT.

V is TRBV10-3 and J is TRBJ1-2; D is undetermined. CDR1 ENHRY and CDR2 SYGVKD come from the germline V gene. This CDR3 has 14 residues. V was cut by 2 bases and J by 7 bases, with 14 bases left in between. CDR3 sequence reads: CAISENGPMRGYTF. The CDR3 DNA is TGTGCCATCAGTGAGAATGGCCCCATGCGTGGCTACACCTTC.

V and J are TRBV7-2 and TRBJ2-5, with TRBD2 matching over 14 bases. Germline V CDR1 and CDR2: SGHTA, FQGNSA. This CDR3 is 15 amino acids long. With V trimmed by 5 bases and J by 4 bases, 3 bases remained unmatched. The CDR3 nucleotides read TGTGCCAGCAGCCCCGGGACTAGCGGGGGAGAGACCCAGTACTTC. This encodes CASSPGTSGGETQYF.

V usage is TRBV9 and J usage is TRBJ2-3, with D possibly TRBD2 on 5 matching bases. This CDR3 has 14 residues. Germline V gene sequence: CDR1 SGDLS, CDR2 YYNGEE. Trimming took 2 bases from V and 6 from J, leaving 13 bases between them. CDR3 region: CASSVERGGDTQYF. DNA for the CDR3: TGTGCCAGCAGCGTTGAACGGGGTGGGGATACGCAGTATTTT. Variable domain in full (rest from reference TRBV9 and TRBJ2-3): DSGVTQTPKHLITATGQRVTLRCSPRSGDLSVYWYQQSLDQGLQFLIQYYNGEERAKGNILERFSAQQFPDLHSELNLSSLELGDSALYFCASSVERGGDTQYFGPGTRLTVL.

The gene calls are TRBV7-2 and TRBJ2-5; no clear D. V was clipped by 2 bases and J by 5 bases, with 9 bases between them. The CDR3 sequence is 13 residues long. CDR1 is SGHTA and CDR2 is FQGNSA in the germline V gene. CDR3 in amino acids: CASSLSLPETQYF. DNA for the CDR3: TGTGCCAGCAGCTTATCTCTCCCGGAGACCCAGTACTTC. The full variable domain, with the rest looked up from reference TRBV7-2 and TRBJ2-5, is GAGVSQSPSNKVTEKGKDVELRCDPISGHTALYWYRQSLGQGLEFLIYFQGNSAPDKSGLPSDRFSAERTGGSVSTLTIQRTQQEDSAVYLCASSLSLPETQYFGPGTRLLVL.

The chain recombines TRBV13 with TRBJ2-5; 7 nucleotides agree with TRBD2. Germline assignment: CDR1 PRHDT and CDR2 FYEKMQ (reference sequence). The V gene end was trimmed by 1 base and the J gene end by 5 bases; junction bases not matched to a gene: 4. The CDR3 consists of 14 residues. CDR3 nucleotides: TGTGCCAGCAGCTTAGAGCGGGGACGGGAGACCCAGTACTTC. It encodes CASSLERGRETQYF.